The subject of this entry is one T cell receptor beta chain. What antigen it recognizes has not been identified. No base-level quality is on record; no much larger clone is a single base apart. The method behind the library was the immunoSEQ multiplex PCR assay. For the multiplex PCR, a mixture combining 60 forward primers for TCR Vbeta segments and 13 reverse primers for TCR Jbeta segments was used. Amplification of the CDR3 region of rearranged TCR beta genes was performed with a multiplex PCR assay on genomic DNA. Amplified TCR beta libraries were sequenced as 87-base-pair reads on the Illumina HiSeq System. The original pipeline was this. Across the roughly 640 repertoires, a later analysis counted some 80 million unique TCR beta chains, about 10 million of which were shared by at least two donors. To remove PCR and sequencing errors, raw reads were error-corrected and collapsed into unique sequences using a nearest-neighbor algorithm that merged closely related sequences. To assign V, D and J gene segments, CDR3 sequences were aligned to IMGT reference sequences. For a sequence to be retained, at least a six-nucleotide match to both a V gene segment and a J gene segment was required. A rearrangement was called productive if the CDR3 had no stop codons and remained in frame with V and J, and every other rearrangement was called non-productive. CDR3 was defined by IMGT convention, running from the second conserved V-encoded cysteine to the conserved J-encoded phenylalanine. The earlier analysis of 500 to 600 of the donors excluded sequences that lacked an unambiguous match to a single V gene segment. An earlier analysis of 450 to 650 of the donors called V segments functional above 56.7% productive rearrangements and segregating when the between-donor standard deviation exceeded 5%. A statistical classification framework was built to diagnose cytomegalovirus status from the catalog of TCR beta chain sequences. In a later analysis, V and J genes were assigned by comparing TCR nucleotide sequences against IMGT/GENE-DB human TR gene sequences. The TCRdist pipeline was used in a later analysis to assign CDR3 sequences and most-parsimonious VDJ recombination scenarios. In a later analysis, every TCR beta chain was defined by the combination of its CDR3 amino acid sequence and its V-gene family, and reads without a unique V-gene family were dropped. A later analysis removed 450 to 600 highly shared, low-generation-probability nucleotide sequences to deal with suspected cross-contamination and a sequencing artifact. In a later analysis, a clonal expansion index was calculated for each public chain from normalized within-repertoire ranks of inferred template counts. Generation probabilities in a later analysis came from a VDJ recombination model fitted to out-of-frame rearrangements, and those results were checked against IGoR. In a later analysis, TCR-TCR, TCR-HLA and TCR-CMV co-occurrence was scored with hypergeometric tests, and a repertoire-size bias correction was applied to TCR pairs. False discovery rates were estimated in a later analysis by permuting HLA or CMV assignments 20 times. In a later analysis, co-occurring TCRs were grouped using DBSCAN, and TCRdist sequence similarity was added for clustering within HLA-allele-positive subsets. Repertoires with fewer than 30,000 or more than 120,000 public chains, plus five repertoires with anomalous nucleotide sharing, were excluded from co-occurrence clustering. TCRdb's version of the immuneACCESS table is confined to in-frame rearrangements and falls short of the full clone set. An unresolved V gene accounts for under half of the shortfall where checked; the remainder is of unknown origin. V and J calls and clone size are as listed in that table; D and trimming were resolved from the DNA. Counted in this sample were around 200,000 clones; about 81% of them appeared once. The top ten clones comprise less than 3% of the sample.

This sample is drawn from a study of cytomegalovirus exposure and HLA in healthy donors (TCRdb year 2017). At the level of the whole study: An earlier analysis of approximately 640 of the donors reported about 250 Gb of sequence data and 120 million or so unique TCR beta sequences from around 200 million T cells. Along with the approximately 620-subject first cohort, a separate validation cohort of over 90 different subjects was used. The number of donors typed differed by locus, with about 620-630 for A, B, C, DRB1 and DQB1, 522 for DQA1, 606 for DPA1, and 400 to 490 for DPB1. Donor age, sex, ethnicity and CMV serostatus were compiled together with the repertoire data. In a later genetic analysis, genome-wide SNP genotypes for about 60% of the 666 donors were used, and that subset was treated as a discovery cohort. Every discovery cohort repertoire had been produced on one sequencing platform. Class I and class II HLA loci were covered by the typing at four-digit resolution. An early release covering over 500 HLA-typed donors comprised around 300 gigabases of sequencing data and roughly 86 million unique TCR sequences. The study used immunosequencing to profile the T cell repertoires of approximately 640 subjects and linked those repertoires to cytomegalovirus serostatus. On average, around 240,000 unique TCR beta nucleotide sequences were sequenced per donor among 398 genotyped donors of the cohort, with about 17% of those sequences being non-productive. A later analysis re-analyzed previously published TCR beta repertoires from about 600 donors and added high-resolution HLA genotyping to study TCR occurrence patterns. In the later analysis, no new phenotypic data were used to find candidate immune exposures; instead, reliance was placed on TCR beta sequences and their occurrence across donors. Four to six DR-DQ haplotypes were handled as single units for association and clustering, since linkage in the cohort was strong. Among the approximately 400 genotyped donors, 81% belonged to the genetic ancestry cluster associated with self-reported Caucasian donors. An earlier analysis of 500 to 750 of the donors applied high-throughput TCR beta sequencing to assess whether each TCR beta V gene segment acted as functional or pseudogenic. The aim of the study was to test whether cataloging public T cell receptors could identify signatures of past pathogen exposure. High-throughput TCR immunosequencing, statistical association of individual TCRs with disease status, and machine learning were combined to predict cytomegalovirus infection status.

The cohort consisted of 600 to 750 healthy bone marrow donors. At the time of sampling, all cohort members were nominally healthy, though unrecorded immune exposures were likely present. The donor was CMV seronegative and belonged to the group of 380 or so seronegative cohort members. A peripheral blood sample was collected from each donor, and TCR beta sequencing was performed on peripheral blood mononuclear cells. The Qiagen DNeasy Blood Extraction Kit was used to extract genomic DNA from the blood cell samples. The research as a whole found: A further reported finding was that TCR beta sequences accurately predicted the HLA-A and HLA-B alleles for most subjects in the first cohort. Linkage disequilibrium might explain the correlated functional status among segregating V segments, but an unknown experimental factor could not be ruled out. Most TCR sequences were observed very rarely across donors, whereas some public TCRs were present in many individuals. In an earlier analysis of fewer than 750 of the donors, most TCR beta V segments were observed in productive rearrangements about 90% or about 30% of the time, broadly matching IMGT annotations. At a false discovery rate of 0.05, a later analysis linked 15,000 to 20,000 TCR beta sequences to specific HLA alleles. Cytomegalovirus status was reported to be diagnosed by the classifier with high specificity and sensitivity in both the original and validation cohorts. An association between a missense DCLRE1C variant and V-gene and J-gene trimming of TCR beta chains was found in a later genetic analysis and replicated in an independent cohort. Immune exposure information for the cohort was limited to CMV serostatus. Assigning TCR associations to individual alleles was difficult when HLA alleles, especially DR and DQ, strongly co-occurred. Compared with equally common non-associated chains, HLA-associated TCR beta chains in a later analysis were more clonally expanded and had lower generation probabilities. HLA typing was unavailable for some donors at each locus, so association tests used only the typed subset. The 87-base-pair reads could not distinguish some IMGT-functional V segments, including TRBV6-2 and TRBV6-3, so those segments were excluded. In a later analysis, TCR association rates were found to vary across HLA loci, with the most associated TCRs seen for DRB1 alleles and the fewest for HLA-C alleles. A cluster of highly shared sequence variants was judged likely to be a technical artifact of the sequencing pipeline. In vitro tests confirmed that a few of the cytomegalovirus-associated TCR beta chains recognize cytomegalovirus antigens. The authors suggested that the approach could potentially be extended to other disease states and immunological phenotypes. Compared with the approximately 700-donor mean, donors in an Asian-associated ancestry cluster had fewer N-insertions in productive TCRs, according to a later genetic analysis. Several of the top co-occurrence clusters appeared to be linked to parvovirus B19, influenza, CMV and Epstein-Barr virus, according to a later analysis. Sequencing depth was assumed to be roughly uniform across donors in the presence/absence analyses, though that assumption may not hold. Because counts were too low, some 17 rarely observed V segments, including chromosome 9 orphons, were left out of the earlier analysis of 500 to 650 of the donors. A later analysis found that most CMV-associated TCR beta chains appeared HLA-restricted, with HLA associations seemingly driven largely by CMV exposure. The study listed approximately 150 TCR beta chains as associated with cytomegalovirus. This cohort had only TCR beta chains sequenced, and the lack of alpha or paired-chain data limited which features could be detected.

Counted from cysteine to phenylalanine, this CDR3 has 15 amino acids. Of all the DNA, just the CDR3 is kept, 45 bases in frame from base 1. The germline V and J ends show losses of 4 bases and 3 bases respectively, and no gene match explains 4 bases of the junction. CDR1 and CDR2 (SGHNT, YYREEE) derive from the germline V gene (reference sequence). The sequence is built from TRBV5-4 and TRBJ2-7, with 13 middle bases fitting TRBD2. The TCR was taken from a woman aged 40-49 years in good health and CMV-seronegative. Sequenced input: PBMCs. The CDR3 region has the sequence CASSGGLAGVYEQYF. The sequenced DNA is TGTGCCAGCAGCGGCGGACTAGCGGGAGTCTACGAGCAGTACTTC. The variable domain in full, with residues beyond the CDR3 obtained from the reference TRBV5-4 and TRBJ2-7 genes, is ETGVTQSPTHLIKTRGQQVTLRCSSQSGHNTVSWYQQALGQGPQFIFQYYREEENGRGNFPPRFSGLQFPNYSSELNVNALELDDSALYLCASSGGLAGVYEQYFGPGTRLTVT.